The rows below give T cell receptor beta chains drawn from one sample of a study of T cell responses to AZD1222 COVID-19 vaccine. TCRdb's table, derived via immunoSEQ multiplex PCR, lists solely in-frame clones and lacks some. This table holds more than 90,000 clones, around 84% found once. Material: peripheral blood, obtained 28 days after the second AZD1222 dose. The receptors stem from an adult who received the AZD1222 COVID-19 vaccine. The CDR3 runs from the conserved cysteine through the conserved F or W. D genes are given only for firm matches. Size values are once, few and many counts, or a class for expanded clones, and some rows have none.

TRBD2 TRBJ2-3 19 TRBV4-1 . CASSRATGTSGGGTDTQYF TGCGCCAGCAGCCGAGCTACCGGGACTAGCGGGGGGGGGACAGATACGCAGTATTTT
. TRBJ1-5 11 TRBV19 once CASGREQPQHF TGTGCCAGTGGGAGAGAGCAGCCCCAGCATTTT
. TRBJ1-1 13 TRBV7-2 once CASSRRGNTEAFF TGTGCCAGCAGCCGCAGGGGAAACACTGAAGCTTTCTTT
. TRBJ1-4 14 TRBV11-2 . CASSPRRSGEKLFF TGTGCCAGCAGCCCCCGTCGGTCCGGTGAAAAACTGTTTTTT
. TRBJ1-2 12 TRBV30 . CAWSLTGYGYTF TGTGCCTGGAGTTTAACAGGCTATGGCTACACCTTC
. TRBJ1-2 15 TRBV7-2 . CASSPLDTGRNGYTF TGTGCCAGCAGCCCCCTGGACACAGGGCGTAATGGCTACACCTTC
TRBD2 TRBJ2-1 15 TRBV7-2 . CASSLETSGSGEQFF TGTGCCAGCAGCTTAGAGACTAGCGGGAGTGGTGAGCAGTTCTTC
TRBD1 TRBJ2-5 15 TRBV7-9 . CASSSRQGLRETQYF TGTGCCAGCAGTTCCCGACAGGGGCTCAGAGAGACCCAGTACTTC
. TRBJ2-4 15 TRBV11-2 . CASSDTGLAKNIQYF TGTGCCAGCAGCGATACAGGGCTAGCCAAAAACATTCAGTACTTC
. TRBJ1-1 16 TRBV3-1/TRBV3-2 . CASSQGSLSMNTEAFF TGTGCCAGCAGCCAAGGCAGCCTTTCCATGAACACTGAAGCTTTCTTT